Below, 24 T cell receptor beta chains from the same sample are listed, as sequenced in a study of blood T cells in healthy people across ages. A J-beta primer mix and a sample-barcoded 5' primer were used in a second PCR of roughly 6 to 11 cycles. MiXCR, applied by TCRdb to the 5' RACE reads, yields one record per CDR3 protein. The sample contains a few hundred thousand distinct CDR3 sequences, approximately 30% of which appear only once. Input material: blood. The source of these receptors is a woman between 65 and 79 years old in good health.

The rearrangement links TRBV29-1 to TRBJ2-1; D is possibly TRBD2 (6 bases). V lost 6 bases, J lost 1 base, and 13 bases lay in between. CDR1 and CDR2 (germline): SQVTM, ANQGSEA. The CDR3 extends over 14 amino acids. The CDR3 DNA reads as TGCAGCGTGGGATCTAGCGTTTCCTACAATGAGCAGTTCTTC. Translation: CSVGSSVSYNEQFF.

The V gene is TRBV12-3 or TRBV12-4, the J gene TRBJ1-4; D is unclear. V was trimmed by 11 bases and J by 7 bases, leaving 14 bases between them. The CDR3 spans 12 residues. This chain's CDR3 is CASSRDTEKLFF. CDR3 coding DNA: TGTGCCTCCTCACGGGATACTGAAAAACTGTTTTTT.

This clonotype was seen a few times. The CDR3 is CASNRGSSGEQYF. In DNA, the CDR3 is TGTGCCAGCAATCGTGGTTCTTCGGGGGAGCAGTACTTC. The rearrangement uses TRBV6-2 or TRBV6-3 and TRBJ2-7, with a weak D call TRBD2 (5 bases). CDR1 is MNHEY and CDR2 is SVGEGT in the germline V gene. Trimming pared 7 bases from V and 7 bases from J, leaving 17 bases between. The CDR3 consists of 13 residues.

V gene TRBV28 combines with J gene TRBJ1-4; weak D call: TRBD1 (6 bases). CDR1 and CDR2 from the germline V gene are MDHEN and SYDVKM. The CDR3 has 15 residues. Trimming pared 7 bases from V and 5 bases from J, leaving 17 bases between. CDR3 DNA: TGTGCCAGCAAACAGGGTTTGAGGTCCAATGAAAAACTGTTTTTT. Protein: CASKQGLRSNEKLFF.

This clonotype was seen only a few times. This CDR3 fails to terminate in the conserved phenylalanine or tryptophan, so it likely reflects a read error. The chain has TRBV20-1 and TRBJ2-1; D gene unclear. V dropped 1 base and J dropped 2 bases, with 15 bases sitting between them. The germline V gene encodes CDR1 DFQATT and CDR2 SNEGSKA (reference sequence). The CDR3 runs 16 residues. The CDR3 sequence is CSARGIGKTPYNEQFL. As DNA, the CDR3 is TGCAGTGCTAGAGGTATAGGGAAGACGCCCTACAATGAGCAGTTCCTC.

The chain couples TRBV4-1 to TRBJ2-3; 15 nucleotides match TRBD2. From germline, CDR1 is MGHRA and CDR2 YSYEKL. Losses at the gene ends were 10 bases for V and 6 bases for J; bases not matched to a gene: 20. CDR3 size: 19 residues. CDR3 sequence reads: CANPERTSGGVYMVDTQYF. In DNA form, the CDR3 reads TGCGCCAACCCTGAAAGGACTAGCGGGGGGGTGTACATGGTCGATACGCAGTATTTT.

This clonotype was counted a few times. J is TRBJ1-2 and V is TRBV27; the D is unclear. Germline CDR1 reads MNHEY; CDR2 reads SMNVEV (reference sequence). This CDR3 comprises 15 residues. Trimming took off 0 bases at V and 5 bases at J, with 13 bases between the two ends. CDR3: CASSLSGPLGYGYTF. The CDR3 region has the DNA TGTGCCAGCAGTTTATCTGGGCCCCTGGGGTATGGCTACACCTTC.

This clonotype appeared many times. The chain links TRBV18 to TRBJ2-7; 9 positions match TRBD1. CDR3 size: 15 residues. Germline CDR1 reads KGHSH; CDR2 reads LQKENI. Trimming took 3 bases from V and 0 from J; bases not matched to a gene: 3. For the CDR3, the DNA is TGTGCCAGCTCACCCGGGACAGGGAGCTCCTACGAGCAGTACTTC. As protein: CASSPGTGSSYEQYF.

The rearrangement joins TRBV5-1 to TRBJ1-3; D ambiguous. The germline gives CDR1 SGHRS, CDR2 YFSETQ. The CDR3 runs 17 residues. The V gene lost 0 bases and the J gene lost 0 bases, with 13 bases spanning the gap. CDR3 sequence: CASSLVGPQASGNTIYF. CDR3 coding DNA: TGCGCCAGCAGCTTGGTTGGACCTCAAGCCTCTGGAAACACCATATATTTT.

J is TRBJ2-3 and V is TRBV14, with 9 bases matching TRBD2. The CDR3 runs 16 residues. V dropped 1 base and J dropped 0; count of bases not matched to a gene: 2. The germline V gene encodes CDR1 SGHDN and CDR2 FVKESK. The CDR3: CASSQGLAASTDTQYF. The CDR3 nucleotides are TGTGCCAGCAGCCAAGGACTAGCGGCTAGCACAGATACGCAGTATTTT.

In this sample, this clonotype turned up a few times. This chain uses TRBV2 with TRBJ2-5; D may match TRBD1 or TRBD2 (5 bases each). The J call may not be correct, given that the DNA end is closer to TRBJ2-1. Germline values: CDR1 SNHLY, CDR2 FYNNEI. This CDR3 region has 13 residues. CDR3 DNA: TGTGCCAGCAGTGAGGCGAGGGGATTGGGGCAGTTCTTC. Translation gives CASSEARGLGQFF.

The chain recombines TRBV29-1 with TRBJ2-2, with D possibly matching TRBD2 (5 bases). Deletions cut 3 bases from V and 5 bases from J, with 10 bases between. CDR1 and CDR2 (germline): SQVTM, ANQGSEA. The CDR3 covers 13 residues. The CDR3 loop reads CSVDPTGTGELFF. For the CDR3, the DNA is TGCAGCGTTGACCCCACGGGGACCGGGGAGCTGTTTTTT.

The genes are TRBV15 and TRBJ2-5; 8 nucleotides line up with TRBD2. After removal of 1 base from V and 6 bases from J, the junction contained 7 bases not matched to a gene. CDR1 is LNHNV and CDR2 is YYDKDF in the germline V gene (reference sequence). The CDR3 extends over 15 amino acids. CDR3 residues: CATSRVGRGVKTQYF. Written as DNA, the CDR3 is TGTGCCACCAGCAGAGTCGGGAGGGGCGTGAAGACCCAGTACTTC.

The chain uses TRBV7-2 and TRBJ1-2; D might be TRBD1 (6 bases). The CDR3 sequence is 14 residues long. Trimming took 5 bases from V and 7 from J, leaving 17 bases between them. Per the germline V gene, CDR1 is SGHTA and CDR2 is FQGNSA. The CDR3 nucleotides read TGTGCCAGCAGCCATACTACAGGGTACAGTGGCTACACCTTC. Protein: CASSHTTGYSGYTF.

This clonotype was observed a handful of times. V gene TRBV20-1 combines with J gene TRBJ2-5; 7 nucleotides agree with TRBD1. Germline V lookup: CDR1 DFQATT, CDR2 SNEGSKA (reference sequence). The junction had 9 bases not matched to a gene; V was cut back by 3 bases and J by 2 bases. There are 15 residues in the CDR3. In DNA form, the CDR3 reads TGCAGTGCTAGTAGGCCCGGGACAGCTCAAGAGACCCAGTACTTC. As protein: CSASRPGTAQETQYF.

The chain uses TRBV20-1 and TRBJ2-7, with TRBD1 matching over 7 bases. J was trimmed by 0 bases and V by 3 bases; bases with no gene match: 8. Germline CDR1 DFQATT, CDR2 SNEGSKA (reference sequence). The CDR3 covers 15 residues. The CDR3 nucleotides are TGCAGTGCTAGTGGGGGACAGTTCAGCTCCTACGAGCAGTACTTC. This codes for CSASGGQFSSYEQYF.

The V and J genes are TRBV19 and TRBJ2-6; D call uncertain. Trimming removed 3 bases at V and 5 bases at J, with 8 bases between. The germline V gene has CDR1 LNHDA and CDR2 SQIVND (reference sequence). The CDR3 has 14 residues. The CDR3 nucleotides are TGTGCCAGTAGTATGTCGAGGAGGGCCAACGTCCTGACTTTC. Protein product: CASSMSRRANVLTF.

This clonotype turned up a few times. The V and J genes are TRBV20-1 and TRBJ2-1; D remains ambiguous. The DNA end lines up better with TRBJ2-5; the J call may be wrong. CDR3 length equals 14 residues. Germline-derived CDR1 and CDR2 are DFQATT and SNEGSKA (reference sequence). CDR3: CSARDLEGMETQYF. The CDR3 bases are TGCAGTGCTAGAGATTTGGAAGGGATGGAGACCCAGTACTTC.

This clonotype has more than one count but fewer than ten. This chain uses TRBV21-1 with TRBJ2-2; the table's D gene call, TRBD1, was not cross checked with the DNA. TRBV21-1 corresponds to a pseudogene. The CDR3 is 19 amino acids. CDR3 sequence reads: CASSKKGAGTGSMAGELFF. The CDR3 coding sequence is TGTGCCAGCAGCAAAAAAGGGGCCGGGACAGGTAGTATGGCCGGGGAGCTGTTTTTT.

This clonotype has a handful of counts. The V and J genes are TRBV28 and TRBJ2-7, with TRBD1 as a possible D gene (7 bases). In germline, CDR1 is MDHEN, CDR2 SYDVKM. V was trimmed by 5 bases and J by 4 bases, leaving 15 bases between them. The CDR3 totals 14 residues. The CDR3 region is CASSGRTGSYEQYF. The CDR3 coding sequence is TGTGCCAGCAGTGGGAGGACAGGCTCTTACGAGCAGTACTTC.

The rearrangement links TRBV12-3 or TRBV12-4 to TRBJ2-1; 7 nucleotides align to TRBD2. After removal of 5 bases from V and 0 bases from J, the junction contained 4 bases not matched to a gene. This CDR3 comprises 15 residues. The CDR3 spells CASSASGVSYNEQFF. The CDR3, as DNA: TGTGCCAGCAGTGCTAGCGGAGTCTCCTACAATGAGCAGTTCTTC.

This clonotype was observed once. This chain connects TRBV3-1 to TRBJ1-1, with D perhaps matching TRBD1 (6 bases). Trimming stripped 5 bases from V and 9 bases from J, with 22 bases between. The CDR3 runs to 15 residues. Looked up from germline, CDR1 is LGHDT and CDR2 is YNNKEL (reference sequence). The CDR3: CASSNRGGGSRKAFF. The DNA for the CDR3 is TGTGCCAGCAGCAATCGAGGGGGGGGATCAAGGAAAGCTTTCTTT.

This clonotype has a handful of counts. The V gene is TRBV4-3, the J gene TRBJ2-5; TRBD1 matches 7 bases. Germline V lookup: CDR1 LGHNA, CDR2 YSLEER. V dropped 1 base and J dropped 5; count of bases not matched to a gene: 13. This CDR3 is built from 17 residues. CDR3 nucleotides: TGCGCCAGCAGCCAAGCCCATTACAGGGGCGGTATGGAGACCCAGTACTTC. Translated, it gives CASSQAHYRGGMETQYF.

This clonotype was found a few times. J is TRBJ2-5 and V is TRBV24-1, with D possibly being TRBD1 (5 bases). The CDR3 sequence is 15 residues long. CDR1 and CDR2 from the germline V gene are KGHDR and SFDVKD. V was trimmed by 4 bases and J by 0 bases, leaving 11 bases between them. The CDR3 protein is CATSDTTEHQETQYF. CDR3 sequence (DNA): TGTGCCACCAGTGACACGACAGAACACCAAGAGACCCAGTACTTC.